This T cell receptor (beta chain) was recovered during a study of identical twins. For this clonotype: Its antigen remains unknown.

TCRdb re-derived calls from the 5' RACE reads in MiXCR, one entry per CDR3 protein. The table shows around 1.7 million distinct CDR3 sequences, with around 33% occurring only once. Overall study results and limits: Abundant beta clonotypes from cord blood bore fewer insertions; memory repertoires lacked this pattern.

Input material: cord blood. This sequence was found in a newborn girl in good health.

In DNA, the CDR3 is TGCAGTGCTAGAGATCGACTTTTCGCCTACGAGCAGTACTTC. It specifies CSARDRLFAYEQYF. The chain uses TRBV20-1 and TRBJ2-7, with D hard to call. V was pared by 0 bases and J by 2 bases, with 11 bases between. Germline CDR1 and CDR2: DFQATT and SNEGSKA (reference sequence). The CDR3 loop spans 14 amino acids.